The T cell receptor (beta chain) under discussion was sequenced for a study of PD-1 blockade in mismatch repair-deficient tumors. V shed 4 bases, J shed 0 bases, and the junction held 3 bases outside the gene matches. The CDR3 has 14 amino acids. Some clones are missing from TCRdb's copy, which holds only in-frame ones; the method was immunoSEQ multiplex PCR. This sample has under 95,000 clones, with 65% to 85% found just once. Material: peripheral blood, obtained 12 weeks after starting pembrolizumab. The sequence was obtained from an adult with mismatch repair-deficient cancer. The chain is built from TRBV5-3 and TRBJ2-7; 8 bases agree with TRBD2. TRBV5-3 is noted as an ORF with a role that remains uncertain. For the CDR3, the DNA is TGTGCCAGAAGCCCCGGGACTAGCTCCTACGAGCAGTACTTC. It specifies CARSPGTSSYEQYF.